This T cell receptor (beta chain) was identified in a study of blood T cells in healthy people across ages. Primed by a sample-barcoded 5' primer and a J-beta primer mix, a second PCR proceeded for roughly 7 to 11 cycles. One entry per CDR3 protein, called by TCRdb with MiXCR from the 5' RACE reads. The sample contains 1.4 million to 1.5 million distinct CDR3 sequences, roughly 45% of which appear only once. This clonotype was counted a few times. J was trimmed by 5 bases and V by 5 bases; bases with no gene match: 4. The CDR3 covers 13 residues. In germline, CDR1 is KGHSH, CDR2 LQKENI. The V call is TRBV18, the J call TRBJ2-5, with 8 bases fitting TRBD1. Sample: blood. This receptor was identified in a young woman in good health. The CDR3 DNA sequence: TGTGCCAGCTCAGACAGACAGGGGGAGACCCAGTACTTC. Residues: CASSDRQGETQYF. Combining the CDR3 with reference TRBV18 and TRBJ2-5 gives the whole variable domain NAGVMQNPRHLVRRRGQEARLRCSPMKGHSHVYWYRQLPEEGLKFMVYLQKENIIDESGMPKERFSAEFPKEGPSILRIQQVVRGDSAAYFCASSDRQGETQYFGPGTRLLVL.